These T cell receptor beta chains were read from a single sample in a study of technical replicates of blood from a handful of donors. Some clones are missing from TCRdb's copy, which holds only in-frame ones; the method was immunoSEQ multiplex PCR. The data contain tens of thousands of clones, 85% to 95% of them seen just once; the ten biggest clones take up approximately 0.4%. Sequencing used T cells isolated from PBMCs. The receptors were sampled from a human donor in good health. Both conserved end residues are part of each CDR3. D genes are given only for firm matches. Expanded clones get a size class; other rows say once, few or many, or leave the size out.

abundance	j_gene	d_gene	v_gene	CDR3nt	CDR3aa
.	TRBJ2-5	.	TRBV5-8	TGTGCCAGCAGCCGTCCTAGCGCCCAAGAGACCCAGTACTTC	CASSRPSAQETQYF
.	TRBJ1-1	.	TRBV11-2	TGTGCCAGCAGCTCACTGGATTATTATCGGGGTCTGAACACTGAAGCTTTCTTT	CASSSLDYYRGLNTEAFF
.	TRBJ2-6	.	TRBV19	TGTGCCAGTAGGCCCAGACAGGACTCTGGGGCCAACGTCCTGACTTTC	CASRPRQDSGANVLTF
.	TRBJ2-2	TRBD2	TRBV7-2	TGTGCCAGCAGCTTGCGTCGGCGGGAGGACACCGGGGAGCTGTTTTTT	CASSLRRREDTGELFF
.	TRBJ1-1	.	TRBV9	TGTGCCAGCAGCGTCTCCGGGTCCCTCCCGACGAACACTGAAGCTTTCTTT	CASSVSGSLPTNTEAFF
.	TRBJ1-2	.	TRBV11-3	TGTGCCAGCAGCTTAGATACCAGGGAAGGAGGCTACACCTTC	CASSLDTREGGYTF
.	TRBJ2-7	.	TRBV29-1	TGCAGCGTAGGAGTACAGGGAACATACGAGCAGTACTTC	CSVGVQGTYEQYF
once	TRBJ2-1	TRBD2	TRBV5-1	TGCGCCAGCAGCTTGTTTCCTAGCGGGTCCTACAATGAGCAGTTCTTC	CASSLFPSGSYNEQFF
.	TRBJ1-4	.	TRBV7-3	TGTGCCAGCAGCTCCGAAGGGGCGGAGGAAAAACTGTTTTTT	CASSSEGAEEKLFF
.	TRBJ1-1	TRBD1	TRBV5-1	TGCGCCAGCAGCCGTACCGGGACAGGGGAAACTGAAGCTTTCTTT	CASSRTGTGETEAFF
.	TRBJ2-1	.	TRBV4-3	TGCGCCAGCAGCCAAGGACTCAGCTCCTACAATGAGCAGTTCTTC	CASSQGLSSYNEQFF
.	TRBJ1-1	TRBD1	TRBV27	TGTGCCAGCAGTTTATTGGGGACAGATGAAGCTTTCTTT	CASSLLGTDEAFF
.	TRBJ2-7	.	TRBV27	TGTGCCAGCAGTTTATCCGTGGCAGCCTACGAGCAGTACTTC	CASSLSVAAYEQYF
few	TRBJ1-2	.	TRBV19	TGTGCCAGTAGTATAGACAGGGTCAACTATGGCTACACCTTC	CASSIDRVNYGYTF
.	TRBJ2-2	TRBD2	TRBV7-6	TGTGCCAGCAGCCATGTAGCGGGAGCCGGGGAGCTGTTTTTT	CASSHVAGAGELFF
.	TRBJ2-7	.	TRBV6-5	TGTGCCAGCAGTTACGGGCAGGACTCCTACGAGCAGTACTTC	CASSYGQDSYEQYF
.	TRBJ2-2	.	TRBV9	TGTGCCAGCAGCGCCTCTAGTGGGGAGCTGTTTTTT	CASSASSGELFF
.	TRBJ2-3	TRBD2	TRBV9	TGTGCCAGCAGCGTCGGGGGGAGGGTAACAGATACGCAGTATTTT	CASSVGGRVTDTQYF
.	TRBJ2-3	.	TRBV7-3	TGTGCCAGCAGCTTAATGTCCTCTAGCACAGATACGCAGTATTTT	CASSLMSSSTDTQYF
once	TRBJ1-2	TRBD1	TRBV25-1	TGTGCCAGCAGTGCTTCGAGAGGGGGCGGGGAGAAGGATGGCTACACCTTC	CASSASRGGGEKDGYTF
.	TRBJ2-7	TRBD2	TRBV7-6	TGTGCCAGCAGCTCCGGACTAGCGGTTCAGTACTTC	CASSSGLAVQYF
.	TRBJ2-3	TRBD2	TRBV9	TGTGCCAGCAGCTCTCTAGCGGGAGGCACAGATACGCAGTATTTT	CASSSLAGGTDTQYF
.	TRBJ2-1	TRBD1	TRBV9	TGTGCCAGCAGCGTTGGACAGGATGATGAGCAGTTCTTC	CASSVGQDDEQFF
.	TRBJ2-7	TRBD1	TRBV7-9	TGTGCCAGCAGCTTAGACCCGGGACAGGGTTCGGGCGAGCAGTACTTC	CASSLDPGQGSGEQYF
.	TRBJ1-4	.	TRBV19	TGTGCCAGTAGTATACGGCGGACTAGGAATGAAAAACTGTTTTTT	CASSIRRTRNEKLFF
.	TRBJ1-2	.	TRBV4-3	TGCGCCAGCAGCCAAGTCCAGGCTATTGGAATCTATGGCTACACCTTC	CASSQVQAIGIYGYTF
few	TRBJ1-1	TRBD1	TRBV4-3	TGCGCCAGCAGCCCGGGACAGGGCAGGAACACTGAAGCTTTCTTT	CASSPGQGRNTEAFF
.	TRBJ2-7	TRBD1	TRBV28	TGTGCCACTACGACAGGGTACGTTTTCTACGAGCAGTACTTC	CATTTGYVFYEQYF
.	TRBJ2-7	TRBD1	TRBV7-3	TGTGCCAGCAGCATACGGACAGGGGAAGCCTACGAGCAGTACTTC	CASSIRTGEAYEQYF
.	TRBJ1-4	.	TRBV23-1	TGCGCCAGCATCCCCAGGGGAGAAAAACTGTTTTTT	CASIPRGEKLFF
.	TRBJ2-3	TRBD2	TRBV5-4	TGTGCCAGCAGCTCAAGAGCGGGAGCGAGCACAGATACGCAGTATTTT	CASSSRAGASTDTQYF
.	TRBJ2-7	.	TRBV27	TGTGCCAGCAGTTTACAGTTCTCCGGGTACGAGCAGTACTTC	CASSLQFSGYEQYF
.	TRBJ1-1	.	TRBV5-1	TGCGCCAGCAGCTTGGAGTCCGAGGGTGGAACTGAAGCTTTCTTT	CASSLESEGGTEAFF
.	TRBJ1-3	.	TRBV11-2	TGTGCCAGCAGCTTGGCACAGGGTAGCACCATATATTTT	CASSLAQGSTIYF
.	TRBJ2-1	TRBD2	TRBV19	TGTGCCAGTAGTATAGATTCCCACCTCCGGACTAGCGGGAGAAACAATGAGCAGTTCTTC	CASSIDSHLRTSGRNNEQFF
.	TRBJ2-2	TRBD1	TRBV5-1	TGCGCCAGCAGCAGATGGACAGGAGACACGAACACCGGGGAGCTGTTTTTT	CASSRWTGDTNTGELFF
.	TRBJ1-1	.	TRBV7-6	TGTGCCAGCAGCTTAGCGCAGACTTCTGAAGCTTTCTTT	CASSLAQTSEAFF
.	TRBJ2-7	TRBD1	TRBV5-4	TGTGCCAGCAGCTTGATTAGGACAGGGTCCTACGAGCAGTACTTC	CASSLIRTGSYEQYF
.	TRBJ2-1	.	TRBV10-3	TGTGCCATCAGTGGTCCGGGCTACAATGAGCAGTTCTTC	CAISGPGYNEQFF
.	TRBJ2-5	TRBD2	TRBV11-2	TGTGCCAGCAGCTCCAGAGGACTAGCGGGAGGCCCAGAGACCCAGTACTTC	CASSSRGLAGGPETQYF
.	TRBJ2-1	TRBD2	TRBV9	TGTGCCAGCAGCGAGGGGGGGCAGCGGGAGCACAATGAGCAGTTCTTC	CASSEGGQREHNEQFF
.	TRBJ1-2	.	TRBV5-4	TGTGCCAGCAGCCAGGACAGCGTATATGGCTACACCTTC	CASSQDSVYGYTF
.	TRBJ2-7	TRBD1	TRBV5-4	TGTGCCAGCAGCTTGCGACAGGGCTACGAGCAGTACTTC	CASSLRQGYEQYF
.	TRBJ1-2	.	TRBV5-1	TGCGCCAGCATTGAGATCCATGGCTACACCTTC	CASIEIHGYTF
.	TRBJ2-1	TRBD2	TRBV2	TGTGCCAGCAGTGAGACTAGCGGGAGTGTCTACAATGAGCAGTTCTTC	CASSETSGSVYNEQFF
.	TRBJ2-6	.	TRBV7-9	TGTGCCAGCAGCGAAATTCGCGGGTGGGGGGCCAACGTCCTGACTTTC	CASSEIRGWGANVLTF
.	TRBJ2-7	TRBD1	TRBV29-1	TGCAGCGTTAGGGACAGACCCTACGAGCAGTACTTC	CSVRDRPYEQYF